This passage covers 8 T cell receptor beta chains from one sample sequenced in a study of Graves' ophthalmopathy and Graves' hyperthyroidism (dated by TCRdb to between 2017 and 2018). Sequencing took place on an Illumina HiSeq 2000. TCR beta CDR3 regions were amplified from RNA transcripts for repertoire sequencing. HTBI primers and the Qiagen OneStep RT-PCR kit were used in a first-round RT-PCR, which was followed by a second-round multiplex PCR, size selection and purification. TCRdb took the public reads, trimmed them with fastp at Q25, ran MiXCR for clone calling and kept in-frame beta chains. Rows merge per CDR3 protein into single entries with the most common DNA and genes. The sample table contains some 410,000 distinct CDR3 sequences; only one count was recorded for 21% of them. The ten largest make up approximately 3.2% of the sample. The sample comprised peripheral blood. The receptor source for this set is a woman aged 18-29 years with stable Graves' hyperthyroidism. Donor details come from another sample of the same person, matched by shared clones.

The chain links TRBV5-1 to TRBJ1-1; tentatively, D is TRBD1 (5 bases). CDR1 and CDR2 from the germline V gene are SGHRS and YFSETQ. Trimming pared 0 bases from V and 0 bases from J, leaving 15 bases between. This CDR3 spans 17 amino acids. CDR3 sequence reads: CASSLGSGGEVNTEAFF. CDR3 coding DNA: TGCGCCAGCAGCTTGGGGTCCGGGGGGGAGGTGAACACTGAAGCTTTCTTT.

In its sample, this clonotype was seen many times. The chain combines TRBV9 with TRBJ1-2, with D maybe TRBD1 (6 bases). V lost 3 bases and J 0 bases, leaving 15 bases between the germline ends. CDR3 size: 16 residues. Germline V gene sequence: CDR1 SGDLS, CDR2 YYNGEE. DNA for the CDR3: TGTGCCAGCAGCGAGCTTTCGGACAGACCTAACTATGGCTACACCTTC. Translating it yields CASSELSDRPNYGYTF.

This clonotype appeared many times. The chain recombines TRBV6-1 with TRBJ1-5; D remains unclear. V lost 4 bases to trimming and J lost 3 bases, with 10 bases between them. The CDR3 extends over 14 amino acids. Germline lookup yields CDR1 MNHNS and CDR2 SASEGT. CDR3 coding DNA: TGTGCCAGCAGTGTCCGGACGACCAATCAGCCCCAGCATTTT. Residues: CASSVRTTNQPQHF.

In this sample, this clonotype turned up many times. This chain links TRBV6-1 with TRBJ2-7; D call uncertain. The CDR3 contains 14 residues. Germline V lookup: CDR1 MNHNS, CDR2 SASEGT. The V end was cut by 4 bases, the J end by 2 bases, with 12 bases between. The CDR3 is CASSALGNTYEQYF. CDR3 nucleotide sequence: TGTGCCAGCAGTGCCTTGGGCAACACCTACGAGCAGTACTTC.

There are many counts of this clonotype. CDR3 amino acids: CASSPLVKETQYF. In nucleotides, the CDR3 is TGTGCCAGCTCACCACTGGTGAAAGAGACCCAGTACTTC. The chain joins TRBV18 to TRBJ2-5; D gene unclear. The CDR3 is made up of 13 amino acids. V was pared by 1 base and J by 3 bases, with 6 bases between. Per the germline V gene, CDR1 is KGHSH and CDR2 is LQKENI.

The chain employs TRBV6-1 and TRBJ1-2, with D perhaps TRBD1 (6 bases). Per the germline V gene, CDR1 is MNHNS and CDR2 is SASEGT. The CDR3 extends over 13 amino acids. V lost 6 bases and J lost 4, with 12 bases in between. In nucleotides, the CDR3 is TGTGCCAGCAGACCACCGGACAGCTATGGCTACACCTTC. This codes for CASRPPDSYGYTF.

This clonotype has just a few counts. The rearrangement uses TRBV24-1 and TRBJ2-3; D gene unclear. Germline values: CDR1 KGHDR, CDR2 SFDVKD. V was cut by 4 bases and J by 2 bases, with 18 bases left in between. This CDR3 is built from 17 residues. The CDR3 nucleotides read TGTGCCACCAGTGACCCTGCCGCCGGAAAATTCACAGATACGCAGTATTTT. Encoded protein: CATSDPAAGKFTDTQYF.

This clonotype was seen at least ten times. The rearrangement links TRBV19 to TRBJ1-1; maybe TRBD1 (6 bases). Trimming removed 4 bases at V and 3 bases at J, with 12 bases between. In germline, CDR1 is LNHDA, CDR2 SQIVND (reference sequence). This CDR3 contains 14 residues. The CDR3 sequence: CASSTFKGDTEAFF. The DNA for the CDR3 is TGTGCCAGTAGTACCTTCAAGGGGGACACTGAAGCTTTCTTT.